A few counts support the clone carrying this T cell receptor beta chain. Its antigen is unknown. The V gene's germline CDR1 is SGHDT and CDR2 YYEEEE. Trimming stripped 3 bases from V and 6 bases from J, with 10 bases between. The CDR3 length is 12 residues. The source of the sample is a study of Graves' ophthalmopathy and Graves' hyperthyroidism. Findings of the study overall: A classifier, a 13-signature model, separated ophthalmopathy from stable hyperthyroidism with approximately 87% sensitivity and 75% to 82% specificity.

The sequenced template was RNA, covering the TCR beta CDR3 region. First-round RT-PCR used HTBI primers; second-round multiplex PCR followed. Using its own MiXCR run on the multiplex PCR reads, TCRdb lists one record per CDR3 protein. Of some 750,000 distinct CDR3 sequences in the sample, 35% to 50% are singletons; the top ten hold less than 55%. This rearrangement joins TRBV5-6 to TRBJ2-7; D unresolved. The specimen sequenced was peripheral blood. The clonotype was recovered from an adult man with Graves' ophthalmopathy. CDR3 in DNA: TGTGCCAGCAGCTACCTCACCGGCGAGCAGTACTTC. Residues: CASSYLTGEQYF.